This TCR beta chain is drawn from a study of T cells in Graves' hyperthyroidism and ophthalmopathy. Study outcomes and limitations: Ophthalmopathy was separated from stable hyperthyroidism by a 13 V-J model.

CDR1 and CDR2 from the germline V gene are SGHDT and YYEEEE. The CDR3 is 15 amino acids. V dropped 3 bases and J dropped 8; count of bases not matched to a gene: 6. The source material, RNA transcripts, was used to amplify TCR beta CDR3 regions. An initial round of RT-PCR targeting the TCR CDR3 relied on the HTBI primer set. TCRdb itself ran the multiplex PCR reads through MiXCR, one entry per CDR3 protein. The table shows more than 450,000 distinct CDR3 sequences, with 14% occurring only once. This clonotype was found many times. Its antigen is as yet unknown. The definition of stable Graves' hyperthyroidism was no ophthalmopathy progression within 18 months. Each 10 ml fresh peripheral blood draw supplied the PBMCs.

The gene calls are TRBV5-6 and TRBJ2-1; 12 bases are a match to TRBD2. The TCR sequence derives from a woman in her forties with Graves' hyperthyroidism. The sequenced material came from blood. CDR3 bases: TGTGCCAGCAGCTCGGGACTAGCGGGTTCGGATGAGCAGTTCTTC. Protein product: CASSSGLAGSDEQFF.